Each of the 16 T cell receptor beta chains below was sequenced from the same sample in a study of identical twins. TCRdb reanalysed the 5' RACE reads using MiXCR and keeps one entry per CDR3 protein. The profile covers around 690,000 distinct CDR3 sequences, with approximately 21% appearing a single time and over 4% taken by the ten largest. These data were also filed under a second study, of T cells expressing NK-cell markers.

The sample taken for sequencing was PBMCs. The source is a woman under 30 in good health.

The chain recombines TRBV24-1 with TRBJ2-6; 7 positions match TRBD1. The germline CDR1 and CDR2 sequences are KGHDR and SFDVKD. CDR3 length equals 18 residues. The trim removed 6 bases at V and 1 base at J, leaving 11 bases unmatched. The CDR3, as DNA: TGTGCCACCAGTCTTCTAGGGGGCGAGGGTTCTGGGGCCAACGTCCTGACTTTC. It codes for CATSLLGGEGSGANVLTF.

V gene TRBV18 combines with J gene TRBJ1-5; D is unresolved. V shed 1 base and J shed 0 bases, with 13 bases lying between them. In germline, CDR1 is KGHSH, CDR2 LQKENI. CDR3 length equals 17 residues. The CDR3 region is CASSPRGQQRSNQPQHF. The CDR3, as DNA: TGTGCCAGCTCACCACGTGGGCAACAGCGTAGCAATCAGCCCCAGCATTTT. Based on the CDR3 plus reference TRBV18 and TRBJ1-5, the full variable domain is NAGVMQNPRHLVRRRGQEARLRCSPMKGHSHVYWYRQLPEEGLKFMVYLQKENIIDESGMPKERFSAEFPKEGPSILRIQQVVRGDSAAYFCASSPRGQQRSNQPQHFGDGTRLSIL.

In its sample, this clonotype was seen many times. The rearrangement uses TRBV12-3 or TRBV12-4 and TRBJ2-3, with D maybe TRBD2 (7 bases). This CDR3 is built from 12 residues. Trimming removed 6 bases from V and 8 bases from J, with 12 bases in between. The CDR3 is CASSRGGGTQYF. The DNA for the CDR3 is TGTGCCAGCAGCAGAGGGGGGGGTACGCAGTATTTT.

This clonotype has more than one count but fewer than ten. V gene TRBV12-3 or TRBV12-4 combines with J gene TRBJ2-1, with a tentative D call TRBD1 (6 bases). Trimming took off 4 bases at V and 8 bases at J, with 9 bases between the two ends. The CDR3 has 12 amino acids. The CDR3 loop reads CASSSPGDEQFF. The CDR3 DNA follows: TGTGCCAGCAGTTCACCAGGGGATGAGCAGTTCTTC.

This clonotype was observed a handful of times. The chain combines TRBV5-1 with TRBJ1-2, with 7 bases matching TRBD1. Losses at the gene ends were 0 bases for V and 2 bases for J; bases not matched to a gene: 1. CDR3 length: 14 residues. Germline V gives CDR1 SGHRS, CDR2 YFSETQ. The CDR3: CASSLVGQNYGYTF. For the CDR3, the DNA is TGCGCCAGCAGCTTGGTGGGACAGAACTATGGCTACACCTTC. Full variable domain (missing parts from reference TRBV5-1 and TRBJ1-2): KAGVTQTPRYLIKTRGQQVTLSCSPISGHRSVSWYQQTPGQGLQFLFEYFSETQRNKGNFPGRFSGRQFSNSRSEMNVSTLELGDSALYLCASSLVGQNYGYTFGSGTRLTVV.

This rearrangement joins TRBV15 to TRBJ2-3, with D possibly TRBD1 on 6 matching bases. The CDR3 contains 14 residues. Trimming stripped 5 bases from V and 5 bases from J, with 14 bases between. Germline CDR1 LNHNV, CDR2 YYDKDF (reference sequence). The CDR3 DNA reads as TGTGCCACCAGCGGAAGACAGGTAGAAGATACGCAGTATTTT. This gives the protein CATSGRQVEDTQYF.

V usage is TRBV20-1 and J usage is TRBJ1-6, with TRBD1 as a possible D gene (5 bases). From germline, CDR1 is DFQATT and CDR2 SNEGSKA (reference sequence). V shed 2 bases and J shed 7 bases, with 12 bases lying between them. The CDR3 contains 14 residues. The CDR3 loop reads CSARHGQPNSPLHF. The CDR3 region has the DNA TGCAGTGCTAGACATGGACAACCAAATTCACCCCTCCACTTT.

This chain joins TRBV20-1 and TRBJ2-7, with 9 bases identical to TRBD2. Germline CDR1 and CDR2: DFQATT and SNEGSKA (reference sequence). J lost 4 bases, V lost 6 bases, and 4 bases had no gene match. The CDR3 loop spans 12 amino acids. The CDR3 region is CSALLAGYEQYF. CDR3 in DNA: TGCAGTGCGCTTCTAGCGGGATACGAGCAGTACTTC.

This clonotype showed up just a few times. The CDR3 region is CASSNHNPDTQYF. The CDR3 bases are TGTGCCAGCAGTAACCACAACCCAGATACGCAGTATTTT. The chain combines TRBV12-3 or TRBV12-4 with TRBJ2-3; D is undetermined. The CDR3 runs 13 residues. V lost 5 bases to trimming and J lost 4 bases, with 10 bases between them.

This clonotype appeared many times. This chain links TRBV20-1 with TRBJ2-1; either TRBD1 or TRBD2 may supply D (5 bases each). Germline loops: CDR1 DFQATT, CDR2 SNEGSKA (reference sequence). The V end was cut by 4 bases, the J end by 8 bases, with 21 bases between. This CDR3 region has 15 residues. As DNA, the CDR3 is TGCAGTGCTAATACCGGGGCCACGGGTGGCGATGAGCAGTTCTTC. Translation: CSANTGATGGDEQFF.

The rearrangement joins TRBV13 to TRBJ1-3; D remains unclear. Germline V gene lookup returns CDR1 PRHDT and CDR2 FYEKMQ (reference sequence). This CDR3 comprises 14 residues. The ends were cut back, 3 bases at V and 8 bases at J, with 14 bases in the middle. The chain's CDR3 is CASSFVTEGDTIYF. The DNA of the CDR3 is TGTGCCAGCAGCTTTGTGACGGAGGGTGACACCATATATTTT. The full variable domain, in which reference TRBV13 and TRBJ1-3 provide the parts outside the CDR3, is AAGVIQSPRHLIKEKRETATLKCYPIPRHDTVYWYQQGPGQDPQFLISFYEKMQSDKGSIPDRFSAQQFSDYHSELNMSSLELGDSALYFCASSFVTEGDTIYFGEGSWLTVV.

This clonotype was detected a few times. The chain couples TRBV27 to TRBJ2-7; TRBD2 agrees at 7 bases. The V gene's germline CDR1 is MNHEY and CDR2 SMNVEV (reference sequence). This CDR3 spans 15 amino acids. V dropped 4 bases and J dropped 3; count of bases not matched to a gene: 9. CDR3 region: CASSSSGAGDYEQYF. The CDR3 DNA sequence: TGTGCCAGCAGTTCCTCCGGTGCGGGAGACTACGAGCAGTACTTC.

This rearrangement joins TRBV29-1 to TRBJ2-7; a possible D gene is TRBD2 (5 bases). There are 12 residues in the CDR3. V dropped 4 bases and J dropped 3 bases, with 10 bases sitting between them. The germline V gene encodes CDR1 SQVTM and CDR2 ANQGSEA. The CDR3 nucleotides are TGCAGCGTTGCAGCCAGCGGCTACGAGCAGTACTTC. Its translation: CSVAASGYEQYF.

The chain links TRBV29-1 to TRBJ2-1, with 10 bases lining up with TRBD2. Germline assignment: CDR1 SQVTM and CDR2 ANQGSEA. Losses at the gene ends were 8 bases for V and 8 bases for J; bases not matched to a gene: 15. CDR3 length equals 15 residues. Here the CDR3 DNA reads TGCAGCTCTGGTATTGCTAGCGGGAGAACGGATGAGCAGTTCTTC. Its translation is CSSGIASGRTDEQFF.

Ten or more counts support this clonotype. This chain joins TRBV20-1 and TRBJ2-3, with D unresolved. The germline V gene encodes CDR1 DFQATT and CDR2 SNEGSKA (reference sequence). V lost 6 bases and J lost 2, with 15 bases in between. The CDR3 runs to 14 residues. The CDR3 DNA follows: TGCAGTGCGAGTCGTCCGGGTTCCACAGATACGCAGTATTTT. Amino acid sequence: CSASRPGSTDTQYF.

This chain uses TRBV4-1 with TRBJ1-6; perhaps TRBD1 as D (6 bases). Trimming took 1 base from V and 10 from J, leaving 14 bases between them. CDR1 is MGHRA and CDR2 is YSYEKL in the germline V gene. The CDR3 covers 15 residues. The CDR3: CASSQVNREKSPLHF. The CDR3 nucleotides are TGCGCCAGCAGCCAAGTGAACAGGGAAAAGTCACCCCTCCACTTT.